Here is one TCR beta chain with its context. Germline V gene lookup returns CDR1 SGHNT and CDR2 YENEEA. The CDR3 consists of 17 residues. V lost 2 bases and J 3 bases, leaving 20 bases between the germline ends. The source of the sample is a study of blood T cell repertoires in COVID-19. Some clones are missing from TCRdb's copy, which holds only in-frame ones; the method was immunoSEQ multiplex PCR. The sample has more than 250,000 clones, around 89% seen once. The chain has TRBV11-3 and TRBJ2-7; maybe TRBD1 (5 bases). The specimen was peripheral blood. The source of this sequence is a woman in her forties or fifties with COVID-19, enrolled during active disease. CDR3 DNA: TGTGCCAGCAGCTTAACCTGGTCAGGGCTCTTGAACTACGAGCAGTACTTC. It specifies CASSLTWSGLLNYEQYF.